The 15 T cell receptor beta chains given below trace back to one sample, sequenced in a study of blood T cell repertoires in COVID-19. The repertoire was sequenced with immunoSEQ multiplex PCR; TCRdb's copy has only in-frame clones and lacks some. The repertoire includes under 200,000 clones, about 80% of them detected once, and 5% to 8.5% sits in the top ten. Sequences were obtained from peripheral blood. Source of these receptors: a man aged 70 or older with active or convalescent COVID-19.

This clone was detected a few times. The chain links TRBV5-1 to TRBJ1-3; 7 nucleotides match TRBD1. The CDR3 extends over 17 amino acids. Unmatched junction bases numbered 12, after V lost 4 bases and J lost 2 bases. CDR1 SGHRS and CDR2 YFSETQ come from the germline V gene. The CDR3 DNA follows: TGCGCCAGCAGCCAAGGGACAGACCACTACACTGGAAACACCATATATTTT. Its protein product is CASSQGTDHYTGNTIYF.

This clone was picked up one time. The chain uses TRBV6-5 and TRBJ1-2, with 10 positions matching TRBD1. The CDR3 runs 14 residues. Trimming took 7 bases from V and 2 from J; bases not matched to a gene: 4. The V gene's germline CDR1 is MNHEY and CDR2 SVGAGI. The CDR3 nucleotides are TGTGCCAGCACCGAGGACAGGGGGAACTATGGCTACACCTTC. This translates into CASTEDRGNYGYTF.

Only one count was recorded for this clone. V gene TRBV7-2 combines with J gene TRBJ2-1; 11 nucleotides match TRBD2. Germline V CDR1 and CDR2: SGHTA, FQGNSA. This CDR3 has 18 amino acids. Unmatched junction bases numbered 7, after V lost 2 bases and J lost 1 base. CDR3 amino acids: CASSLTSGGRWSYNEQFF. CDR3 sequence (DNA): TGTGCCAGCAGCTTAACTAGCGGGGGACGTTGGTCCTACAATGAGCAGTTCTTC.

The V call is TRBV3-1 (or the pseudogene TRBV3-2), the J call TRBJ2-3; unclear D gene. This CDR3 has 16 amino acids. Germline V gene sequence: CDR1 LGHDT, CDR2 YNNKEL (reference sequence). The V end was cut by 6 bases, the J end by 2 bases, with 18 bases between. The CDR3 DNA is TGTGCCAGCAGTCCCGGCAGGCAGAGATTCACAGATACGCAGTATTTT. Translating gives CASSPGRQRFTDTQYF.

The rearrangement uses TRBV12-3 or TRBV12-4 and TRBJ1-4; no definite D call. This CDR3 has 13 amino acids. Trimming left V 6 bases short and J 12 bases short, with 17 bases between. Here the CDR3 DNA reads TGTGCCAGCAGACCGTTCGAGGAGATTGAACTGTTTTTT. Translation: CASRPFEEIELFF.

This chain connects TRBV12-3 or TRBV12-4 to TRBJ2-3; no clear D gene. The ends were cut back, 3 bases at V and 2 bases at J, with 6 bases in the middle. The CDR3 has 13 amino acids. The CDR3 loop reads CASSLSITDTQYF. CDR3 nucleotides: TGTGCCAGCAGTTTGAGTATCACAGATACGCAGTATTTT.

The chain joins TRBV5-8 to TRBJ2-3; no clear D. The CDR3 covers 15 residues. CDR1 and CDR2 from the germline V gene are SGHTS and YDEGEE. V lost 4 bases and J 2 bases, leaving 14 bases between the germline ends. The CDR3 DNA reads TGTGCCAGCAGCGTTCTAACTAAATTCACAGATACGCAGTATTTT. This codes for CASSVLTKFTDTQYF.

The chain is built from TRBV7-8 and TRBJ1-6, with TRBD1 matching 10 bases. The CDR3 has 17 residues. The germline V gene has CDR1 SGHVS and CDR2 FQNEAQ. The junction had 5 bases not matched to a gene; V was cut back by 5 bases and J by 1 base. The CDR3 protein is CASSVGQGESYNSPLHF. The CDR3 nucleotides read TGTGCCAGCAGCGTCGGACAGGGGGAGTCCTATAATTCACCCCTCCACTTT.

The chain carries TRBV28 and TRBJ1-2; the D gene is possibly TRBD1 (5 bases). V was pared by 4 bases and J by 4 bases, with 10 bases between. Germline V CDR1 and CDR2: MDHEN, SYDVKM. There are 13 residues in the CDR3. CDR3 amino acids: CASSSTGPYGYTF. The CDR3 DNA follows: TGTGCCAGCAGTTCAACAGGCCCCTATGGCTACACCTTC.

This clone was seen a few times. The CDR3 loop reads CASIIVWEGPYNSPLHF. The CDR3 DNA sequence: TGCGCCAGCATAATCGTGTGGGAGGGTCCCTATAATTCACCCCTCCACTTT. The rearrangement joins TRBV10-1 to TRBJ1-6; D remains ambiguous. This CDR3 comprises 17 residues. Between the trimmed V and J ends, which lost 7 bases and 2 bases, there was a span of 18 bases. CDR1 WNHNN and CDR2 SYGVQD come from the germline V gene (reference sequence).

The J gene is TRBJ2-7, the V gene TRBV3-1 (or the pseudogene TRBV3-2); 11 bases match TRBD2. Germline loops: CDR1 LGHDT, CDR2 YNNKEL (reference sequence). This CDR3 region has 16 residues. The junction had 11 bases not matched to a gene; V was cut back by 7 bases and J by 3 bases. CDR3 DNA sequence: TGTGCCAGCACCCCCGCAGTTGGACTAGCGGGCTACGAGCAGTACTTC. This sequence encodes CASTPAVGLAGYEQYF.

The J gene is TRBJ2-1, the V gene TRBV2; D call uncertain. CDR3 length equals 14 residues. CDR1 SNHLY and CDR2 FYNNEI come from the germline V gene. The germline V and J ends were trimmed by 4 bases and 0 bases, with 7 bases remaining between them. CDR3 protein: CASSAESSYNEQFF. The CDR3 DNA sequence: TGTGCCAGCAGTGCGGAGAGCTCCTACAATGAGCAGTTCTTC.

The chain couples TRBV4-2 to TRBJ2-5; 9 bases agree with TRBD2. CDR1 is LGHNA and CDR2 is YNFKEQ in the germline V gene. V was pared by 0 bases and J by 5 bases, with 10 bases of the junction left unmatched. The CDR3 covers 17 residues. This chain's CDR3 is CASSQEIAGEWGETQYF. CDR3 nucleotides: TGTGCCAGCAGCCAAGAGATAGCGGGGGAGTGGGGGGAGACCCAGTACTTC.

For the CDR3, the DNA is TGTGCCAGCAGTTTACAGGTCGGGACAGGGCCGTTCTTC. Its translation is CASSLQVGTGPFF. The V gene is TRBV27, the J gene TRBJ2-1; 9 nucleotides align to TRBD1. The CDR3 totals 13 residues. CDR1 and CDR2 from the germline V gene are MNHEY and SMNVEV (reference sequence). Germline trimming cut 2 bases from V and 15 bases from J; bases unmatched to any gene: 8.

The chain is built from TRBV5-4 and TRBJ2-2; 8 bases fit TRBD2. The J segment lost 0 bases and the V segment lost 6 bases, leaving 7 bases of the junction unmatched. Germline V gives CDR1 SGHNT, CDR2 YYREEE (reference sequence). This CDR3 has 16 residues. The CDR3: CASTRGLVTNTGELFF. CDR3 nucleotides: TGTGCCAGCACCAGGGGACTAGTTACGAACACCGGGGAGCTGTTTTTT.